This T cell receptor (beta chain) was identified in a study of cytomegalovirus exposure and HLA in healthy donors. General study findings and limits: Analyses of presence/absence relied on an assumption of roughly uniform sequencing depth across donors.

Note on this clone: Its antigen remains unidentified.

PCR involved 60 Vbeta and 13 Jbeta primers. Some clones are missing from TCRdb's copy, which holds only in-frame ones; the method was immunoSEQ multiplex PCR. The sample shows about 160,000 clones, roughly 84% of them seen only once. Germline assignment: CDR1 SQVTM and CDR2 ANQGSEA. The CDR3 totals 11 residues. Sequenced input: PBMCs. The receptor was isolated from a boy younger than 10 in good health and CMV-seronegative. This chain connects TRBV29-1 to TRBJ2-5, with TRBD1 matching 7 bases. The DNA end is a closer match to TRBJ2-7, so the J assignment may be wrong. CDR3 amino acids: CSAWTGHEQYF. CDR3 bases: TGCAGCGCCTGGACAGGCCACGAGCAGTACTTC.